A selection of T cell receptor beta chains follows, all from one sample in a study of T cells in Graves' hyperthyroidism and ophthalmopathy. Each CDR3 protein is one row after TCRdb ran MiXCR on the multiplex PCR reads. This sample has about 250,000 distinct CDR3 sequences; approximately 23% occur once, and the top ten carry 30% to 40%. The sequencing sample was made of blood. The receptors here all came from a woman between 40 and 50 years old with Graves' ophthalmopathy. Both conserved end residues are part of each CDR3. Each record gives: V gene, D gene, J gene, CDR3 protein. D genes are given only for firm matches.

v_call: TRBV7-9
d_call: .
j_call: TRBJ2-2
cdr3_aa: CASSPQSTGELFF

v_call: TRBV20-1
d_call: TRBD2
j_call: TRBJ2-7
cdr3_aa: CSVTAGDREQYF

v_call: TRBV6-1
d_call: TRBD2
j_call: TRBJ2-5
cdr3_aa: CASSVTSGRSSETQYF

v_call: TRBV20-1
d_call: TRBD2
j_call: TRBJ2-7
cdr3_aa: CSARAAGVGHEQYF

v_call: TRBV2
d_call: .
j_call: TRBJ2-6
cdr3_aa: CASRDRNSGANVLTF

v_call: TRBV29-1
d_call: .
j_call: TRBJ1-2
cdr3_aa: CSVVSGEFGYTF

v_call: TRBV5-1
d_call: TRBD2
j_call: TRBJ2-7
cdr3_aa: CASSFRREDLSYEQYF

v_call: TRBV6-5
d_call: TRBD1
j_call: TRBJ1-5
cdr3_aa: CASSHRGESNQPQHF

v_call: TRBV6-4
d_call: .
j_call: TRBJ2-2
cdr3_aa: CASSDSDGELFF

v_call: TRBV7-2
d_call: .
j_call: TRBJ2-2
cdr3_aa: CASRLGLNTGELFF

v_call: TRBV3-1
d_call: TRBD1
j_call: TRBJ2-7
cdr3_aa: CASSRQGTGIEYEQYF

v_call: TRBV3-1
d_call: .
j_call: TRBJ1-1
cdr3_aa: CASSPPTNTEAFF

v_call: TRBV11-2
d_call: TRBD2
j_call: TRBJ2-5
cdr3_aa: CASSGTSGRSVETQYF

v_call: TRBV12-3/TRBV12-4
d_call: .
j_call: TRBJ1-5
cdr3_aa: CASSFGQPDQPQHF

v_call: TRBV28
d_call: TRBD1
j_call: TRBJ1-6
cdr3_aa: CASSLGTGDSSPLHF

v_call: TRBV6-5
d_call: TRBD2
j_call: TRBJ2-7
cdr3_aa: CASSTWTSGSYEQYF